The clone carrying this T cell receptor (beta chain) was seen a single time. No antigen is known for it. This sample is part of a study of cytomegalovirus exposure and HLA in healthy donors. Separate from the 666-subject first cohort, the approximately 120-subject validation cohort was the one that the donors belonged to. TCRdb keeps only in-frame clones here, not all; method: immunoSEQ multiplex PCR. The repertoire includes 90,000 or so clones, about 96% of them detected once, and 0.78% sits in the top ten. General study points: Whilst most TCR sequences proved rare, a subset of public TCRs occurred across many donors.

The germline V gene encodes CDR1 SGHTA and CDR2 FQGNSA. V lost 5 bases, J lost 8 bases, and 9 bases stayed unmatched. The CDR3 loop spans 14 amino acids. This receptor was identified in a man younger than 35 in good health and CMV-seronegative. This rearrangement joins TRBV7-2 to TRBJ2-3; 8 bases map to TRBD1. Sequenced sample: PBMCs. The CDR3 sequence is CASSPGTGMLTQYF. CDR3 DNA: TGTGCCAGCAGCCCAGGGACAGGCATGCTTACGCAGTATTTT.